Following are 10 T cell receptor beta chains from one sample sequenced in a study of shared clonotypes between healthy human individuals. Sequencing used immunoSEQ multiplex PCR; TCRdb keeps in-frame clones, though not all of them. The sample records approximately 2,000,000 clones, just over 90% being singletons. Naive CD8 cells lacked CD45RO and underwent positive selection for CCR7, leaving out terminally differentiated effector memory CD45RA+ cells. The sequenced sample was naive CD8+ T cells from PBMCs. These receptors were obtained from a man aged 18 to 29 in good health. Some clones in this sample may be carry-over from other donors' samples.

DNA for the CDR3: TGTGCCAGCAGCTCCCTAGGCTACGAGCAGTACTTC. Translated, it gives CASSSLGYEQYF. V is TRBV7-2 and J is TRBJ2-7; the D is unclear. This CDR3 is built from 12 residues. With 4 bases removed from V and 3 bases from J, the gap between germline ends came to 7 bases. Germline lookup yields CDR1 SGHTA and CDR2 FQGNSA.

This chain links TRBV23-1 with TRBJ2-6; D gene unclear. TRBV23-1 is given ORF status, its function remaining uncertain. The CDR3 is 17 amino acids. V gave up 3 bases and J gave up 0 bases, with 12 bases separating them. CDR3 coding DNA: TGCGCCAGCAGTCAGGGAAGGTGTGACTCTGGGGCCAACGTCCTGACTTTC. Its translation is CASSQGRCDSGANVLTF.

The J gene is TRBJ2-1, the V gene TRBV29-1; 9 bases align to TRBD2. Losses at the gene ends were 5 bases for V and 5 bases for J; bases not matched to a gene: 7. The germline V gene encodes CDR1 SQVTM and CDR2 ANQGSEA. This CDR3 has 14 amino acids. The CDR3, as DNA: TGCAGCGTTCTCGCGGGAGGGCGAGACAATGAGCAGTTCTTC. Its protein product is CSVLAGGRDNEQFF.

As to this clone: The same CDR3 is also encoded by other DNA sequences in this sample. The V gene is TRBV28, the J gene TRBJ2-7; 10 positions agree with TRBD1. The CDR3 contains 13 residues. J lost 4 bases, V lost 7 bases, and 4 bases had no gene match. Germline V gene sequence: CDR1 MDHEN, CDR2 SYDVKM. CDR3 DNA: TGTGCCAGCACCGGGACAGGGGTTTACGAGCAGTACTTC. This gives the protein CASTGTGVYEQYF.

The genes are TRBV27 and TRBJ2-1; D not certain. V was clipped by 5 bases and J by 5 bases, with 16 bases between them. This CDR3 has 15 amino acids. Germline values: CDR1 MNHEY, CDR2 SMNVEV (reference sequence). CDR3 in DNA: TGTGCCAGCAGTGCAAAAGCCGCCAACCACAATGAGCAGTTCTTC. This encodes CASSAKAANHNEQFF.

This chain uses TRBV6-6 with TRBJ2-1, with TRBD2 matching over 7 bases. After removal of 8 bases from V and 2 bases from J, the junction contained 9 bases not matched to a gene. The V gene's germline CDR1 is MNHNY and CDR2 SVGAGI (reference sequence). The CDR3 extends over 15 amino acids. CDR3 amino acids: CASRIRSGTYNEQFF. The CDR3, as DNA: TGTGCCAGCCGTATAAGAAGCGGGACCTACAATGAGCAGTTCTTC.

J is TRBJ2-2 and V is TRBV10-3, with 8 bases lining up with TRBD2. The ends lost 4 bases at V and 2 bases at J; junction bases unmatched: 3. The CDR3 is made up of 15 amino acids. Germline V gives CDR1 ENHRY, CDR2 SYGVKD. CDR3: CAISVSGDNTGELFF. The CDR3 bases are TGTGCCATCAGTGTTAGCGGGGACAACACCGGGGAGCTGTTTTTT.

This clone was seen only once. The V and J genes are TRBV10-2 and TRBJ2-7; D gene uncertain. V shed 0 bases and J shed 3 bases, with 12 bases lying between them. Germline lookup yields CDR1 WSHSY and CDR2 SAAADI. This CDR3 comprises 15 residues. The CDR3: CASSESPSRNYEQYF. The CDR3 DNA reads as TGCGCCAGCAGTGAGTCGCCCTCGCGGAACTACGAGCAGTACTTC.

This chain links TRBV27 with TRBJ2-1; D is possibly TRBD2 (6 bases). CDR1 and CDR2 from the germline V gene are MNHEY and SMNVEV (reference sequence). There are 19 residues in the CDR3. V lost 0 bases, J lost 1 base, and 19 bases lay in between. CDR3 sequence (DNA): TGTGCCAGCAGTTTATCCCCACCCTTAGCGGAAGCGTCCTACAATGAGCAGTTCTTC. As protein: CASSLSPPLAEASYNEQFF.

J is TRBJ1-5 and V is TRBV11-2, with a possible D match to TRBD1 (5 bases). With 4 bases removed from V and 2 bases from J, the gap between germline ends came to 12 bases. Germline V gene lookup returns CDR1 SGHAT and CDR2 FQNNGV. The CDR3 contains 15 residues. The CDR3 reads CASSSTMGGNQPQHF. CDR3 bases: TGTGCCAGCAGCTCGACAATGGGGGGCAATCAGCCCCAGCATTTT. Filled out from reference TRBV11-2 and TRBJ1-5, the complete variable domain reads EAGVAQSPRYKIIEKRQSVAFWCNPISGHATLYWYQQILGQGPKLLIQFQNNGVVDDSQLPKDRFSAERLKGVDSTLKIQPAKLEDSAVYLCASSSTMGGNQPQHFGDGTRLSIL.